This T cell receptor beta chain was identified during a study of tumor-infiltrating lymphocytes in primary liver carcinoma. A constant-region primer primed TCR beta cDNA synthesis from about 550 ng of total RNA. Amplification in three nested multiplex PCR rounds with slightly modified ARM-PCR gave rise to TCR beta libraries. Both of the initial two PCR rounds ran for nine to ten cycles and employed TRBV1-TRBV30 forward primers alongside a C-beta reverse primer. TCRdb passed the multiplex PCR reads through MiXCR, listing each CDR3 protein once. The data show over 250,000 distinct CDR3 sequences, roughly 60% seen once. This clonotype was seen at least ten times. Its antigen remains unknown. General study results and limits: Pairs comparing tumor with adjacent tissue or blood overlapped less than pairs drawn from tumor regions. The study used bulk unsorted samples and so did not compare CD4+ and CD8+ repertoires.

Germline CDR1 MGHRA, CDR2 YSYEKL. Trimming removed 6 bases at V and 3 bases at J, with 9 bases between. CDR3 length equals 13 residues. Germline DNA was also extracted, and blood RNA derived from unsorted whole blood. Before the operation took place, four milliliters of peripheral blood were collected. The rearrangement uses TRBV4-1 and TRBJ2-1, with D tentatively TRBD2 (6 bases). What was sequenced was peripheral blood. The receptor comes from a woman under 40 with primary liver carcinoma and hepatitis B virus infection. CDR3 nucleotide sequence: TGCGCCAGCAGTTCGGACTACTACAATGAGCAGTTCTTC. Encoded protein: CASSSDYYNEQFF.